This TCR beta chain was documented in a study of cytomegalovirus exposure and HLA in healthy donors. Study conclusions and caveats: Immune exposure was documented only through CMV serostatus. Presence/absence analyses rested on an assumption that sequencing depth was roughly uniform across donors. Versus the approximately 700-donor mean, an Asian-associated ancestry cluster reportedly showed fewer N-insertions in a later analysis. Accurate prediction of HLA-A and HLA-B alleles (for most subjects) was reportedly achieved from TCR beta sequences.

Trimming left V 8 bases short and J 4 bases short, with 16 bases between. Germline V gives CDR1 MNHNS, CDR2 SASEGT. This CDR3 region has 14 residues. Points on this clone: Its specificity is not known.

The PCR was carried out with 60 Vbeta primers and 13 Jbeta primers. Data came from immunoSEQ multiplex PCR; TCRdb stores just in-frame clones and leaves some out. In the table there are 150,000 to 170,000 clones, about 83% of which are singletons. What was sequenced was PBMCs. The chain links TRBV6-1 to TRBJ2-3; D remains ambiguous. The source is a woman in her 40s in good health and CMV-seronegative. CDR3 amino acids: CASAPEASPDTQYF. The CDR3 DNA is TGTGCCAGCGCGCCCGAGGCAAGCCCAGATACGCAGTATTTT.